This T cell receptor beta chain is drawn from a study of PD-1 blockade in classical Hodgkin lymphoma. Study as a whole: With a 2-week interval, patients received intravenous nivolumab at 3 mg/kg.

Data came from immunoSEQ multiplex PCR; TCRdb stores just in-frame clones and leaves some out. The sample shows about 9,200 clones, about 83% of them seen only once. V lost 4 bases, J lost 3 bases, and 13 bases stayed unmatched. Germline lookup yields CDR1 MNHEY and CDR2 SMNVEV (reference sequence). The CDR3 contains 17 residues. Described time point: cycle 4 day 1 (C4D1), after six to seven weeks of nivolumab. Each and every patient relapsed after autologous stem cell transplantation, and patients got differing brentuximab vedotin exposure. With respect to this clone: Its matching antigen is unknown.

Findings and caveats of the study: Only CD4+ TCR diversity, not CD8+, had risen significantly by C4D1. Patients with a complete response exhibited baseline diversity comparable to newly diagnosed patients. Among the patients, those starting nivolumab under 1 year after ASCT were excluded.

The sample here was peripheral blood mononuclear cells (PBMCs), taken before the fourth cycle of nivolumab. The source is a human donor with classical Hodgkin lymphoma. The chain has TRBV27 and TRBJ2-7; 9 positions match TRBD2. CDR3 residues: CASSSSGNLGGLYEQYF. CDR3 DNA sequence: TGTGCCAGCAGTTCTAGCGGGAATTTAGGTGGCCTCTACGAGCAGTACTTC.